This T cell receptor beta chain was profiled in a study of blood T cell repertoires in COVID-19. This CDR3 comprises 15 residues. The germline CDR1 and CDR2 sequences are SGHVS and FNYEAQ. V lost 1 base to trimming and J lost 4 bases; unmatched junction nucleotides: 1. Here immunoSEQ multiplex PCR was the method, and the copy in TCRdb shows in-frame clones only, minus some. The profile shows about 120,000 clones, 60% to 80% of them singletons. Source material: peripheral blood. The genes are TRBV7-6 and TRBJ1-5; 10 bases agree with TRBD1. The source of this sequence is a human donor in a cohort sampled during active COVID-19. The CDR3 region is CASSLGTGGNQPQHF. The CDR3 DNA follows: TGTGCCAGCAGCTTAGGGACAGGGGGGAATCAGCCCCAGCATTTT.